Below are 25 T cell receptor beta chains sequenced from a single sample in a study of cytotoxic CD8 clonotypes in ibrutinib-treated CLL. TCRdb keeps only in-frame clones here, not all; method: immunoSEQ multiplex PCR. The data hold 330,000 or so clones, with roughly 70% observed a single time. Sequenced here: PBMCs, sampled after 36 months of ibrutinib treatment. Every receptor here comes from a human donor with chronic lymphocytic leukemia.

The chain combines TRBV7-6 with TRBJ2-5, with TRBD2 matching 11 bases. Trimming removed 5 bases from V and 2 bases from J; junction bases left unmatched: 7. CDR3 length: 16 residues. The germline CDR1 and CDR2 sequences are SGHVS and FNYEAQ. The CDR3 is CASSPGTSGAQETQYF. CDR3 DNA sequence: TGTGCCAGCAGCCCAGGGACTAGCGGAGCTCAAGAGACCCAGTACTTC.

V gene TRBV19 combines with J gene TRBJ2-3; TRBD2 is a possible D gene (5 bases). This CDR3 spans 13 amino acids. Germline CDR1 and CDR2: LNHDA and SQIVND (reference sequence). Trimming stripped 6 bases from V and 3 bases from J, with 10 bases between. As DNA, the CDR3 is TGTGCCAGTAGAGGCTCGGGAACAGATACGCAGTATTTT. This translates into CASRGSGTDTQYF. Filled out from reference TRBV19 and TRBJ2-3, the complete variable domain reads DGGITQSPKYLFRKEGQNVTLSCEQNLNHDAMYWYRQDPGQGLRLIYYSQIVNDFQKGDIAEGYSVSREKKESFPLTVTSAQKNPTAFYLCASRGSGTDTQYFGPGTRLTVL.

V gene TRBV10-3 combines with J gene TRBJ1-2, with D perhaps TRBD1 (5 bases). The CDR3 spans 12 residues. CDR1 is ENHRY and CDR2 is SYGVKD in the germline V gene. V was trimmed by 6 bases and J by 6 bases, leaving 11 bases between them. In DNA, the CDR3 is TGTGCCATCAGCGGACACGGTAATGGCTACACCTTC. As protein: CAISGHGNGYTF.

This sequence joins TRBV29-1 and TRBJ2-1; the match to TRBD2 covers 8 bases. The CDR3 runs 11 residues. CDR1 is SQVTM and CDR2 is ANQGSEA in the germline V gene. Trimming removed 6 bases from V and 9 bases from J; junction bases left unmatched: 4. CDR3 sequence (DNA): TGCAGCGTCCTTCGGGGGGGTGAGCAGTTCTTC. Protein: CSVLRGGEQFF.

The rearrangement joins TRBV7-9 to TRBJ2-5, with D unresolved. The CDR3 totals 11 residues. Trimming stripped 3 bases from V and 6 bases from J, with 5 bases between. Germline loops: CDR1 SEHNR, CDR2 FQNEAQ (reference sequence). DNA of the CDR3: TGTGCCAGCAGCTTCAGCCAGACCCAGTACTTC. Protein product: CASSFSQTQYF.

This chain links TRBV5-1 with TRBJ1-1; 9 bases align to TRBD1. J was trimmed by 1 base and V by 1 base; bases with no gene match: 2. Per the germline V gene, CDR1 is SGHRS and CDR2 is YFSETQ. The CDR3 covers 15 residues. The DNA for the CDR3 is TGCGCCAGCAGCTTGAACAGGGGGCAGAACACTGAAGCTTTCTTT. Translated, it gives CASSLNRGQNTEAFF. Looking up the rest from reference TRBV5-1 and TRBJ1-1 gives the full variable domain: KAGVTQTPRYLIKTRGQQVTLSCSPISGHRSVSWYQQTPGQGLQFLFEYFSETQRNKGNFPGRFSGRQFSNSRSEMNVSTLELGDSALYLCASSLNRGQNTEAFFGQGTRLTVV.

This clone came up once. V gene TRBV4-1 combines with J gene TRBJ1-4; no definite D call. The CDR3 runs 15 residues. Trimming took 2 bases from V and 7 from J, leaving 14 bases between them. In germline, CDR1 is MGHRA, CDR2 YSYEKL. CDR3 sequence: CASSQTPAGSEKLFF. For the CDR3, the DNA is TGCGCCAGCAGCCAAACCCCAGCAGGTAGTGAAAAACTGTTTTTT.

This clone came up a few times. The rearrangement uses TRBV19 and TRBJ1-5; TRBD1 is a possible D gene (5 bases). This CDR3 spans 14 amino acids. Trimming removed 4 bases from V and 8 bases from J, with 15 bases in between. CDR1 LNHDA and CDR2 SQIVND come from the germline V gene (reference sequence). CDR3 nucleotides: TGTGCCAGTAGTAGGGGAGGGACCAGGGAGCCCCAGCATTTT. This codes for CASSRGGTREPQHF.

This clone showed up just once. The chain uses TRBV11-3 and TRBJ1-1; 8 bases line up with TRBD1. The CDR3 is 14 amino acids. V lost 5 bases and J lost 1; bases outside the gene matches: 3. The V gene's germline CDR1 is SGHNT and CDR2 YENEEA. CDR3 region: CASSAGQGNTEAFF. The CDR3 DNA reads TGTGCCAGCAGCGCTGGACAGGGGAACACTGAAGCTTTCTTT.

The rearrangement joins TRBV19 to TRBJ1-6; perhaps TRBD1 as D (5 bases). The V and J ends lost 1 base and 8 bases respectively, with 9 bases between them. CDR1 and CDR2 (germline): LNHDA, SQIVND (reference sequence). CDR3 length: 14 amino acids. The CDR3 protein is CASSIGQWDSPLHF. In DNA form, the CDR3 reads TGTGCCAGTAGTATAGGACAGTGGGATTCACCCCTCCACTTT.

Only a few counts were recorded for this clone. The genes are TRBV18 and TRBJ2-5; tentative D call: TRBD2 (5 bases). The CDR3 runs to 14 residues. Trimming took off 2 bases at V and 5 bases at J, with 12 bases between the two ends. Germline V gene data show CDR1 as KGHSH and CDR2 as LQKENI. DNA of the CDR3: TGTGCCAGCTCACCAGCTCGAGGGATGGAGACCCAGTACTTC. This sequence encodes CASSPARGMETQYF.

This chain uses TRBV5-7 with TRBJ2-3; 8 nucleotides align to TRBD1. TRBV5-7 is an open reading frame, and its role is uncertain. V gave up 4 bases and J gave up 0 bases; unmatched junction bases: 7. The CDR3 sequence is 16 residues long. CDR3 coding DNA: TGTGCCAGCAGCCCCGGGACAGGTGCTAGCACAGATACGCAGTATTTT. It yields the protein CASSPGTGASTDTQYF.

This chain joins TRBV7-9 and TRBJ2-7; 9 positions match TRBD1. Per germline, CDR1 SEHNR and CDR2 FQNEAQ (reference sequence). The CDR3 has 17 residues. The J segment lost 3 bases and the V segment lost 1 base, leaving 10 bases of the junction unmatched. In nucleotides, the CDR3 is TGTGCCAGCAGCTTAGTTGGTTTTATGGACAGGGGCTACGAGCAGTACTTC. Translated, it gives CASSLVGFMDRGYEQYF.

This chain connects TRBV28 to TRBJ2-3; 9 bases line up with TRBD2. J was trimmed by 4 bases and V by 5 bases; bases with no gene match: 10. The CDR3 loop spans 16 amino acids. Germline values: CDR1 MDHEN, CDR2 SYDVKM. The CDR3 is CASSSPSGGRADTQYF. Written as DNA, the CDR3 is TGTGCCAGCAGTAGCCCCTCTGGCGGGAGGGCAGATACGCAGTATTTT.

This chain uses TRBV27 with TRBJ2-7, with TRBD1 as a possible D gene (6 bases). Trimming removed 4 bases at V and 0 bases at J, with 13 bases between. The CDR3 extends over 15 amino acids. Germline-derived CDR1 and CDR2 are MNHEY and SMNVEV (reference sequence). The DNA of the CDR3 is TGTGCCAGCAGTTCCCAACAGGGAAGCTCCTACGAGCAGTACTTC. Translating it yields CASSSQQGSSYEQYF.

The chain combines TRBV2 with TRBJ2-1, with TRBD1 identical over 9 bases. This CDR3 spans 15 amino acids. V gave up 6 bases and J gave up 2 bases; unmatched junction bases: 5. Germline CDR1 reads SNHLY; CDR2 reads FYNNEI. The DNA of the CDR3 is TGTGCCAGCAGAGCGGGACAGGGAGCCTACAATGAGCAGTTCTTC. Translation: CASRAGQGAYNEQFF.

This CDR3 reads CASSYSGGGNQPQHF. DNA of the CDR3: TGTGCCAGCAGTTACTCGGGGGGAGGCAATCAGCCCCAGCATTTT. This chain uses TRBV6-6 with TRBJ1-5, with a tentative D call TRBD1 (5 bases). The germline CDR1 and CDR2 sequences are MNHNY and SVGAGI (reference sequence). The germline V and J ends were trimmed by 0 bases and 2 bases, with 8 bases remaining between them. The CDR3 spans 15 residues.

This chain joins TRBV28 and TRBJ1-4; tentative D call: TRBD1 (5 bases). CDR3 length: 17 residues. Germline values: CDR1 MDHEN, CDR2 SYDVKM. Trimming removed 7 bases from V and 5 bases from J, with 23 bases in between. The CDR3: CASTKTGGATSNEKLFF. In nucleotides, the CDR3 is TGTGCCAGCACCAAAACGGGGGGAGCCACCTCAAATGAAAAACTGTTTTTT.

The rearrangement links TRBV2 to TRBJ2-5; the D gene is possibly TRBD1 (6 bases). Trimming shortened V by 6 bases and J by 2 bases, and 16 bases separated the two germline ends. The CDR3 runs to 15 residues. The germline CDR1 and CDR2 sequences are SNHLY and FYNNEI. CDR3 coding DNA: TGTGCCAGCAGAAAAGGGTGGGGGCCACAAGAGACCCAGTACTTC. Its translation is CASRKGWGPQETQYF.

The rearrangement links TRBV28 to TRBJ2-3; TRBD1 is a possible D gene (5 bases). Looked up from germline, CDR1 is MDHEN and CDR2 is SYDVKM. The CDR3 contains 13 residues. Trimming removed 7 bases from V and 5 bases from J, with 13 bases in between. CDR3 bases: TGTGCCAGCACAAGGGGATTCGGAGATACGCAGTATTTT. Its protein is CASTRGFGDTQYF.

V and J are TRBV6-1 and TRBJ2-7; 9 bases map to TRBD1. The CDR3 spans 13 residues. The germline gives CDR1 MNHNS, CDR2 SASEGT. V lost 4 bases and J lost 10; bases outside the gene matches: 8. In DNA form, the CDR3 reads TGTGCCAGCAGTGGGAGGGGACAGGGAATTCAGTACTTC. Translating it yields CASSGRGQGIQYF.

The rearrangement joins TRBV18 to TRBJ1-1; no reliable D call. CDR3 length: 13 amino acids. V was clipped by 0 bases and J by 3 bases, with 5 bases between them. Looked up from germline, CDR1 is KGHSH and CDR2 is LQKENI. The CDR3 protein is CASSPPRYTEAFF. Here the CDR3 DNA reads TGTGCCAGCTCACCACCGAGGTACACTGAAGCTTTCTTT.

The J gene is TRBJ2-5, the V gene TRBV10-3, with 7 bases aligning to TRBD1. The CDR3 has 15 residues. V trimming: 5 bases; J trimming: 5 bases; junction bases outside the gene matches: 11. Germline V gene lookup returns CDR1 ENHRY and CDR2 SYGVKD. The CDR3 sequence is CAISSETGFRETQYF. CDR3 coding DNA: TGTGCCATCAGTTCCGAGACAGGGTTTAGGGAGACCCAGTACTTC.

The rearrangement links TRBV5-1 to TRBJ1-6; no firm D call. V lost 4 bases and J 0 bases, leaving 8 bases between the germline ends. CDR1 and CDR2 from the germline V gene are SGHRS and YFSETQ. The CDR3 is made up of 15 amino acids. The CDR3 coding sequence is TGCGCCAGCAGCCCATATAGCTCCTATAATTCACCCCTCCACTTT. It is translated as CASSPYSSYNSPLHF.

This clone was seen a handful of times. The chain has TRBV18 and TRBJ2-7; 7 bases map to TRBD1. Trimming removed 3 bases from V and 4 bases from J; junction bases left unmatched: 6. The germline V gene has CDR1 KGHSH and CDR2 LQKENI. The CDR3 length is 14 residues. For the CDR3, the DNA is TGTGCCAGCTCACCGTTACAGGGGCGGTACGAGCAGTACTTC. Its translation: CASSPLQGRYEQYF.